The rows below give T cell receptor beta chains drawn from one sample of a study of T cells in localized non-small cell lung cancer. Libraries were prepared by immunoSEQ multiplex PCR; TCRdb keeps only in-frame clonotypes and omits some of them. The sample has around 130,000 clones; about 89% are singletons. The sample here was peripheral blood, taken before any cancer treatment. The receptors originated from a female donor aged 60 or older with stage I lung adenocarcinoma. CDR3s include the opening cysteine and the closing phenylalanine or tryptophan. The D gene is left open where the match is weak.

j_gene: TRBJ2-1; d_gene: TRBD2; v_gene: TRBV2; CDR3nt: TGTGCCAGCATTTTAGCGGGAGCCGGCTCCTACAATGAGCAGTTCTTC; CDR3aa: CASILAGAGSYNEQFF
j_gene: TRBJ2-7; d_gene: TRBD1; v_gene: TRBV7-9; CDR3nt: TGTGCCAGCGGGACAGGGGGCTACGAGCAGTACTTC; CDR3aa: CASGTGGYEQYF
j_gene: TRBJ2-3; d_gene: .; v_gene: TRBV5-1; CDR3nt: TGCGCCAGCAGCGCACCCACAGATACGCAGTATTTT; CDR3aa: CASSAPTDTQYF
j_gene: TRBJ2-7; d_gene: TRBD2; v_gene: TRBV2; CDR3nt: TGTGCCAGCAGTCCCCTAGCGGGGGCCTACGAGCAGTACTTC; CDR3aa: CASSPLAGAYEQYF
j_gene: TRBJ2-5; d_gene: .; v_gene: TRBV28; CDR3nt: TGTGCCAGCAGTCCCTCCCTCGGGACGGGCGGGGAGACCCAGTACTTC; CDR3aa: CASSPSLGTGGETQYF
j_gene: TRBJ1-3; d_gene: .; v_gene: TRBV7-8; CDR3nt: TGTGCCAGCAGCTTATTGTTTTCGGGGCTTGGAAACACCATATATTTT; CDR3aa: CASSLLFSGLGNTIYF
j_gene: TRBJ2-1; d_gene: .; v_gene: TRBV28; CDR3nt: TGTGCCAGCAGTTCGTGGAGGGGTGGCAATGAGCAGTTCTTC; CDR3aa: CASSSWRGGNEQFF
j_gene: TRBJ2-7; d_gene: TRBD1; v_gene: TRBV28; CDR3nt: TGTGCCAGCAGTGACAAAGGACAGGGGCGCTACGAGCAGTACTTC; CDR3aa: CASSDKGQGRYEQYF
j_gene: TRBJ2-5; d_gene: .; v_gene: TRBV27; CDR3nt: TGTGCCAGCAGTTTACCTGGAAAAGAGACCCAGTACTTC; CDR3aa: CASSLPGKETQYF
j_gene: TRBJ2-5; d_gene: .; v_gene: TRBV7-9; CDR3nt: TGTGCCAGCAGCTTCCTGTCAGCAAGAAAAGAGACCCAGTACTTC; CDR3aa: CASSFLSARKETQYF
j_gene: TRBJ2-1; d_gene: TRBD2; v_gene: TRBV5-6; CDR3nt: TGTGCCAGCAGCGACCATACTAGCGGGAGATTCGATGAGCAGTTCTTC; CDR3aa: CASSDHTSGRFDEQFF